This TCR beta chain was profiled in a study of blood T cell repertoires in COVID-19. Study-level information: Samples came from the United States, Italy and Spain, spanning acute and convalescent COVID-19. In each case, the material was cDNA or gDNA derived from T cells, B-cell-depleted T cells, or PBMCs.

Authors' analysis steps: Nucleated cell number was recorded as an estimate derived from reference gene primer amplification. TCRdb keeps only in-frame clones here, not all; method: immunoSEQ multiplex PCR. D and trimming come from the DNA, and the V and J calls and clone size come from that table. The sample has approximately 100,000 clones, around 86% seen once. CDR1 and CDR2 from the germline V gene are SGDLS and YYNGEE. The CDR3 has 15 residues. V shed 7 bases and J shed 5 bases, with 19 bases lying between them. This receptor was identified in a human donor in a cohort sampled during active COVID-19. Material: peripheral blood. This chain uses TRBV9 with TRBJ2-1; maybe TRBD2 (6 bases). Here the CDR3 DNA reads TGTGCCAGCTCCCCCTTTATCTCGGGGGACAATGAGCAGTTCTTC. This gives the protein CASSPFISGDNEQFF.